The 14 T cell receptor beta chains given below trace back to one sample, sequenced in a study of OX40 agonist ivuxolimab in advanced cancers. Generated by immunoSEQ multiplex PCR, the TCRdb table keeps only in-frame clones and is missing some. The top ten clones hold over 15% of a sample with over 50,000 clones, around 89% of them seen once. Sequenced material: CD4+ or CD8+ T cells sorted from blood, taken in a trial of the OX40 agonist ivuxolimab. These TCRs come from an adult with an advanced solid tumor such as melanoma, head and neck, liver or kidney cancer.

This clone appeared a single time. This chain connects TRBV19 to TRBJ2-4; 10 bases are shared with TRBD2. Germline values: CDR1 LNHDA, CDR2 SQIVND (reference sequence). V shed 7 bases and J 4 bases; nucleotides not matched to a gene: 10. This CDR3 spans 16 amino acids. CDR3 region: CASKGVGSGGKNIQYF. In nucleotides, the CDR3 is TGTGCCAGTAAAGGAGTCGGTAGCGGGGGGAAAAACATTCAGTACTTC.

The table lists this clone with a count of one. This sequence joins TRBV27 and TRBJ2-7, with D perhaps matching TRBD2 (6 bases). Trimming cost V 6 bases and J 0 bases, with 15 bases left between them. Germline loops: CDR1 MNHEY, CDR2 SMNVEV (reference sequence). This CDR3 spans 15 amino acids. DNA for the CDR3: TGTGCCAGCAGCTGGGGACGGGGGAGCTCCTACGAGCAGTACTTC. This translates into CASSWGRGSSYEQYF.

The chain recombines TRBV27 with TRBJ2-7; the match to TRBD2 covers 9 bases. V shed 0 bases, J shed 2 bases, and the junction held 5 bases outside the gene matches. CDR1 is MNHEY and CDR2 is SMNVEV in the germline V gene (reference sequence). The CDR3 has 16 amino acids. The CDR3 region has the DNA TGTGCCAGCAGTTTATCTACTCCTAGCGGGACCTACGAGCAGTACTTC. It is translated as CASSLSTPSGTYEQYF.

The chain employs TRBV7-9 and TRBJ1-2; perhaps TRBD1 as D (5 bases). Deletions cut 4 bases from V and 8 bases from J, with 23 bases between. This CDR3 has 16 residues. Germline CDR1 is SEHNR and CDR2 is FQNEAQ (reference sequence). This CDR3 reads CASSSTGYQGVEGYTF. Here the CDR3 DNA reads TGTGCCAGCAGCTCAACCGGATACCAGGGAGTAGAGGGCTACACCTTC.

The genes are TRBV27 and TRBJ2-6, with TRBD2 matching over 8 bases. Germline V gene lookup returns CDR1 MNHEY and CDR2 SMNVEV (reference sequence). CDR3 length: 19 amino acids. The V gene end was trimmed by 5 bases and the J gene end by 0 bases; junction bases not matched to a gene: 12. CDR3 sequence reads: CASSVLGGRPSSGANVLTF. The CDR3 DNA follows: TGTGCCAGCAGTGTCCTTGGCGGGAGGCCGAGCTCTGGGGCCAACGTCCTGACTTTC.

CDR3 nucleotides: TGTGCCAGCAGCTATAACAATGAGCAGTTCTTC. Translation: CASSYNNEQFF. The chain couples TRBV7-3 to TRBJ2-1; no clear D. CDR3 size: 11 residues. The V gene lost 4 bases and the J gene lost 5 bases, with 3 bases spanning the gap. CDR1 SGHTA and CDR2 FQGTGA come from the germline V gene.

This clone was seen more than once but under ten times. J is TRBJ1-1 and V is TRBV19; D might be TRBD1 (5 bases). The CDR3 runs to 14 residues. V lost 6 bases to trimming and J lost 4 bases, with 15 bases between them. Germline V gene sequence: CDR1 LNHDA, CDR2 SQIVND (reference sequence). CDR3 nucleotide sequence: TGTGCCAGTAGACAGGCCAGTTATGGCACTGAAGCTTTCTTT. Translation: CASRQASYGTEAFF.

The rearrangement links TRBV2 to TRBJ2-7; a possible D gene is TRBD1 (6 bases). Trimming took off 1 base at V and 0 bases at J, with 10 bases between the two ends. Per germline, CDR1 SNHLY and CDR2 FYNNEI. The CDR3 spans 15 residues. The CDR3 is CASSEGDISSYEQYF. CDR3 in DNA: TGTGCCAGCAGTGAAGGGGACATCAGCTCCTACGAGCAGTACTTC.

This chain links TRBV27 with TRBJ2-7; possibly TRBD2 for D (6 bases). This CDR3 spans 14 amino acids. Looked up from germline, CDR1 is MNHEY and CDR2 is SMNVEV (reference sequence). V lost 1 base, J lost 4 bases, and 11 bases lay in between. The CDR3 sequence is CASSLLAAGYEQYF. The CDR3 DNA is TGTGCCAGCAGTTTATTAGCGGCAGGTTACGAGCAGTACTTC.

The chain carries TRBV7-9 and TRBJ1-4; no reliable D call. This CDR3 is 12 amino acids long. Trimming removed 3 bases from V and 9 bases from J, with 8 bases in between. Germline values: CDR1 SEHNR, CDR2 FQNEAQ (reference sequence). CDR3 region: CASSLDPQKLFF. The CDR3 nucleotides are TGTGCCAGCAGCTTGGACCCCCAAAAACTGTTTTTT.

The table lists this clone with a count of one. The gene calls are TRBV20-1 and TRBJ1-1, with D tentatively TRBD1 (6 bases). V shed 6 bases and J shed 5 bases, with 10 bases lying between them. Germline V gene data show CDR1 as DFQATT and CDR2 as SNEGSKA (reference sequence). CDR3 length: 11 amino acids. The CDR3 bases are TGCAGTGCCGCAGGGGTAACTGAAGCTTTCTTT. Protein sequence: CSAAGVTEAFF.

The chain links TRBV5-6 to TRBJ2-7; perhaps TRBD1 as D (6 bases). Germline V gene lookup returns CDR1 SGHDT and CDR2 YYEEEE. V was shortened by 4 bases and J by 0 bases, with 17 bases between the two germline ends. The CDR3 is 16 amino acids. The CDR3: CASSPGHDRSSYEQYF. DNA for the CDR3: TGTGCCAGCAGCCCCGGCCACGACAGGAGCTCCTACGAGCAGTACTTC.

This clone was found a few times. The chain carries TRBV7-8 and TRBJ1-4; D is unresolved. V was trimmed by 5 bases and J by 8 bases, leaving 21 bases between them. Germline assignment: CDR1 SGHVS and CDR2 FQNEAQ. CDR3 length: 16 amino acids. The CDR3 loop is CASSLGAGSNWEKLFF. The CDR3 DNA is TGTGCCAGCAGCCTGGGAGCAGGCAGTAATTGGGAAAAACTGTTTTTT.

The CDR3: CASSFPASMGEQFF. CDR3 coding DNA: TGTGCCAGCAGTTTCCCCGCCTCAATGGGTGAGCAGTTCTTC. The rearrangement joins TRBV27 to TRBJ2-1; D is uncertain. The CDR3 extends over 14 amino acids. Trimming took off 3 bases at V and 9 bases at J, with 15 bases between the two ends. The V gene's germline CDR1 is MNHEY and CDR2 SMNVEV (reference sequence).